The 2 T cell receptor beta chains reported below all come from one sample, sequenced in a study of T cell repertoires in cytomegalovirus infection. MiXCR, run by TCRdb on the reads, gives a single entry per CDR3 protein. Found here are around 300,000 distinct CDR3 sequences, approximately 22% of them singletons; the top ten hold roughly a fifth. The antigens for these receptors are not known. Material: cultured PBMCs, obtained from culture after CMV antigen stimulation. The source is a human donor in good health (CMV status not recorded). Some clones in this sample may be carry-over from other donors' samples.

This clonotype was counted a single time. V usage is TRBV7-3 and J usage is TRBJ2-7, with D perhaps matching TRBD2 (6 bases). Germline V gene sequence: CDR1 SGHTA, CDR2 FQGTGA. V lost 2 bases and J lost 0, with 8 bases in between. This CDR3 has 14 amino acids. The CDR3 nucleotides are TGTGCCAGCAGCTTAGGGGGACTCTCCTACGAGCAGTACGTC. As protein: CASSLGGLSYEQYV.

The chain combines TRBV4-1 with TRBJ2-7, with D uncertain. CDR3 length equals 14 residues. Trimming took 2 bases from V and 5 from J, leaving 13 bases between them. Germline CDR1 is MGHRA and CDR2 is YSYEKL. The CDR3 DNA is TGCGCCAGCAGCCAAATAGTCTCCCCGGACGAGCAGTACTTC. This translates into CASSQIVSPDEQYF.